This entry is about one T cell receptor beta chain. Using immunoSEQ multiplex PCR, the repertoire was profiled, and TCRdb retains in-frame clones only, with some absent. Of approximately 58,000 clones listed, around 83% are singletons. V lost 4 bases to trimming and J lost 5 bases, with 24 bases between them. The CDR3 covers 18 residues. Germline V gives CDR1 KGHSH, CDR2 LQKENI. The sample is drawn from a study of lymphopenia after photon versus proton radiotherapy. This specimen consisted of peripheral blood, obtained from a patient treated with photon-based radiotherapy. V is TRBV18 and J is TRBJ2-1; D is perhaps TRBD1 or TRBD2 (8 bases each). The TCR comes from a man between 45 and 60 years old with gastric cancer. The CDR3 DNA is TGTGCCAGCTCACTAGCAGGGGGCTTCGGCGGGAGGCACAATGAGCAGTTCTTC. It translates to CASSLAGGFGGRHNEQFF.